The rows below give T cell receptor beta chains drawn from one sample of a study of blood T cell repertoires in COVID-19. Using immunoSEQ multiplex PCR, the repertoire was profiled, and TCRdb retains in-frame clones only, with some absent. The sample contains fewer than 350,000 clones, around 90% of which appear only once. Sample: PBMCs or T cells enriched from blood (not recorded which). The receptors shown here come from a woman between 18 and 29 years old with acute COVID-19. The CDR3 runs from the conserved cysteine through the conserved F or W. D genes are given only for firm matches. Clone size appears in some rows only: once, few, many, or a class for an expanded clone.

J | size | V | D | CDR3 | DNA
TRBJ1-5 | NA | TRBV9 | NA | CASSASSGSNQPQHF | TGTGCCAGCAGCGCCAGTTCAGGGAGCAATCAGCCCCAGCATTTT
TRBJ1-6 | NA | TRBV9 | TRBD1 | CASSMGTGQRSPLHF | TGTGCCAGCAGCATGGGGACAGGGCAACGTTCACCCCTCCACTTT
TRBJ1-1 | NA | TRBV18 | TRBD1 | CASSLRTGFGAFF | TGTGCCAGCTCACTAAGGACAGGGTTTGGAGCTTTCTTT
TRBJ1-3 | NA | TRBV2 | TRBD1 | CASRIQGYSGNTIYF | TGTGCCAGCAGGATACAGGGGTATTCTGGAAACACCATATATTTT
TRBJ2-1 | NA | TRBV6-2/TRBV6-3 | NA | CASSWPPGTYNEQFF | TGTGCCAGCAGTTGGCCGCCAGGGACCTACAATGAGCAGTTCTTC
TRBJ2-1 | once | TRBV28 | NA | CASSFPSRVNEQFF | TGTGCCAGCAGTTTCCCCTCCCGGGTTAATGAGCAGTTCTTC
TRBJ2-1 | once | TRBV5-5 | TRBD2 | CASSSLAGGPNNEQFF | TGTGCCAGCAGCTCCCTAGCGGGAGGGCCAAACAATGAGCAGTTCTTC
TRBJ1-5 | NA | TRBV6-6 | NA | CASSREGRGDNQPQHF | TGTGCCAGCAGTCGGGAGGGACGGGGAGACAATCAGCCCCAGCATTTT
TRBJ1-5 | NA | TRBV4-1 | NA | CASSQTGFNQPQHF | TGCGCCAGCAGCCAAACGGGATTCAATCAGCCCCAGCATTTT
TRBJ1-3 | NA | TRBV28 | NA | CASRAASGGRTGNTIYF | TGTGCCAGCAGGGCCGCCTCGGGGGGCCGTACTGGAAACACCATATATTTT
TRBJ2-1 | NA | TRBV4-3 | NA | CASSQDISARSANEQFF | TGCGCCAGCAGCCAAGATATTTCGGCGCGGTCCGCCAATGAGCAGTTCTTC
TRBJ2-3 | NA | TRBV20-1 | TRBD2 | CSASSDGTSGGNVDTQYF | TGCAGTGCTAGTTCCGATGGGACTAGCGGGGGCAACGTGGATACGCAGTATTTT
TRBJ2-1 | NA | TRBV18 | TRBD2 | CASSPPGGRALEQFF | TGTGCCAGCTCACCACCGGGCGGGAGGGCCCTTGAGCAGTTCTTC
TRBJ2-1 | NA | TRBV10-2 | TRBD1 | CASRAGGFYNEQFF | TGCGCCAGCAGGGCAGGGGGCTTCTACAATGAGCAGTTCTTC
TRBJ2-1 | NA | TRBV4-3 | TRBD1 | CASSPSGGGEQFF | TGCGCCAGCAGCCCCTCAGGGGGCGGTGAGCAGTTCTTC
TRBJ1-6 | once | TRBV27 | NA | CATRWRVSYNSPLHF | TGTGCCACCAGGTGGAGGGTCTCCTATAATTCACCCCTCCACTTT
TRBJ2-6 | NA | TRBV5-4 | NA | CASSLRGGLPSGANVLTF | TGTGCCAGCAGCTTGCGCGGGGGCCTCCCCTCTGGGGCCAACGTCCTGACTTTC
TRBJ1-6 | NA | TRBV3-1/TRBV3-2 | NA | CASSRAENSPLHF | TGTGCCAGCAGCCGGGCAGAAAATTCACCCCTCCACTTT
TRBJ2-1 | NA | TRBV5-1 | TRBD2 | CASSSRGGGEQFF | TGCGCCAGCAGCTCGCGGGGGGGTGGTGAGCAGTTCTTC
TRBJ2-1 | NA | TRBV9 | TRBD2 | CASSVAGASYNEQFF | TGTGCCAGCAGCGTTGCGGGAGCCTCCTACAATGAGCAGTTCTTC
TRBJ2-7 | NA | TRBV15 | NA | CATSRGRAGAAYEQYF | TGTGCCACCAGCAGAGGCCGGGCAGGGGCGGCCTACGAGCAGTACTTC
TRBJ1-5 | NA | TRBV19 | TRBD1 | CASRRQGDQPQHF | TGTGCCAGTAGAAGACAGGGAGATCAGCCCCAGCATTTT
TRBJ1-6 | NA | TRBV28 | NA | CASSLFRGMGNSPLHF | TGTGCCAGCAGTTTGTTTCGGGGTATGGGTAATTCACCCCTCCACTTT
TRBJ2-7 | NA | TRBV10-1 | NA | CASSRGINYEQYF | TGCGCCAGCAGTAGGGGAATAAACTACGAGCAGTACTTC
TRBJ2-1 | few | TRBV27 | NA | CASSSPSYGRNEQFF | TGTGCCAGCAGTTCCCCTAGTTACGGTAGGAATGAGCAGTTCTTC
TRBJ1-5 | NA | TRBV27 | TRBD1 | CASSGQGAQPQHF | TGTGCCAGCAGTGGACAGGGGGCTCAGCCCCAGCATTTT
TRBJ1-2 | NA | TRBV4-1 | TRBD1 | CASSQKGGVRGVNYGYTF | TGCGCCAGCAGCCAGAAGGGGGGAGTCAGGGGGGTGAACTATGGCTACACCTTC
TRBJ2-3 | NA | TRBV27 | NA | CASSSYDTSSTDTQYF | TGTGCCAGCAGTTCCTACGACACCTCTAGCACAGATACGCAGTATTTT
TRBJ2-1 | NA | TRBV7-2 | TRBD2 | CASSVPSLAGSYNEQFF | TGTGCCAGCAGCGTACCTTCACTAGCGGGTTCATACAATGAGCAGTTCTTC
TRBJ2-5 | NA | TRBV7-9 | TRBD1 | CASSLRTGRRQETQYF | TGTGCCAGCAGCTTAAGGACAGGGAGAAGGCAAGAGACCCAGTACTTC
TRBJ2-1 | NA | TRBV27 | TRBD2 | CASSFGTTNNEQFF | TGTGCCAGCAGTTTTGGGACTACCAACAATGAGCAGTTCTTC
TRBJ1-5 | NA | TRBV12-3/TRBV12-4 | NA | CASSFGGYQPQHF | TGTGCCAGCAGTTTCGGGGGGTATCAGCCCCAGCATTTT